The TCR beta chain described here comes from a study of blood T cell repertoires in COVID-19. CDR1 and CDR2 from the germline V gene are MDHEN and SYDVKM. This CDR3 has 15 amino acids. V dropped 4 bases and J dropped 3; count of bases not matched to a gene: 7. Sequenced by immunoSEQ multiplex PCR; TCRdb stores in-frame clones only, minus some. The table includes about 44,000 clones, approximately 82% detected once. The chain joins TRBV28 to TRBJ2-7; 9 bases line up with TRBD1. The sequence was collected from a woman between 65 and 79 years old with acute or convalescent COVID-19. Sample: peripheral blood. DNA for the CDR3: TGTGCCAGCAGTTCCCTCCGGACAGGGGTCTACGAGCAGTACTTC. Protein product: CASSSLRTGVYEQYF. Full variable domain (rest looked up from reference TRBV28 and TRBJ2-7): DVKVTQSSRYLVKRTGEKVFLECVQDMDHENMFWYRQDPGLGLRLIYFSYDVKMKEKGDIPEGYSVSREKKERFSLILESASTNQTSMYLCASSSLRTGVYEQYFGPGTRLTVT.